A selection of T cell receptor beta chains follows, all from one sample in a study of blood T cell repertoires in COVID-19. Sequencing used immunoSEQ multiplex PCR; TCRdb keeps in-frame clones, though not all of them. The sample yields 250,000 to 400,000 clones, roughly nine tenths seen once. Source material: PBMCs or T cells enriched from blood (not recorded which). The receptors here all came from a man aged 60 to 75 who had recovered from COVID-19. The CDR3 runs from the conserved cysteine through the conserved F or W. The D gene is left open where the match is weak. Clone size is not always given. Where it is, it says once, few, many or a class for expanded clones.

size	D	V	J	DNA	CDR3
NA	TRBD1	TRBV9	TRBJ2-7	TGTGCCAGCAGCGTAGAACAGGGGGCATCCTACGAGCAGTACTTC	CASSVEQGASYEQYF
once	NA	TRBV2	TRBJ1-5	TGTGCCAGCAGTGTCGAGGGACTTAGCAATCAGCCCCAGCATTTT	CASSVEGLSNQPQHF
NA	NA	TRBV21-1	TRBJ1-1	TGTGCCAGCACCCCAGGCCCCCGCAGATTAAACACTGAAGCTTTCTTT	CASTPGPRRLNTEAFF
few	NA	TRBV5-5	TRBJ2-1	TGTGCCAGCAGCTTAGACAGATTAATTTACAATGAGCAGTTCTTC	CASSLDRLIYNEQFF
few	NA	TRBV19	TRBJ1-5	TGTGCCACGGACACCAGGGGCGGGAATCAGCCCCAGCATTTT	CATDTRGGNQPQHF
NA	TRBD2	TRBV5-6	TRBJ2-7	TGTGCCAGCAGCTATACCGGGACTAGTGCCTACGAGCAGTACTTC	CASSYTGTSAYEQYF
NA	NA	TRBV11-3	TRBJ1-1	TGTGCCAGCAGCACCACGACAGGTTTGACTTTCTTT	CASSTTTGLTFF
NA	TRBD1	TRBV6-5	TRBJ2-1	TGTGCCAGCACGGACAGGACGGTTTTAAACAATGAGCAGTTCTTC	CASTDRTVLNNEQFF
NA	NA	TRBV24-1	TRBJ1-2	TGTGCCACCAGTGATGGGGGACATCTGGTGGGAGATGGCTACACCTTC	CATSDGGHLVGDGYTF
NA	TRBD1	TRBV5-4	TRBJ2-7	TGTGCCAGCAGCTTAACAGGGGGCTTACGCGAGCAGTACTTC	CASSLTGGLREQYF
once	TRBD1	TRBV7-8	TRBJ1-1	TGTGCCAGCAGCTTAGGACAGGGGGCTGAAGCTTTCTTT	CASSLGQGAEAFF
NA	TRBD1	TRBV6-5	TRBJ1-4	TGTGCCAGCAGAACGACAGGGGAAAAACTGTTTTTT	CASRTTGEKLFF
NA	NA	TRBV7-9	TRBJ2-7	TGTGCCAGCAGCGACCGCGGCTACGAGCAGTACTTC	CASSDRGYEQYF
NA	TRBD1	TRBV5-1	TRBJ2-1	TGCGCCAGCAGCCAAGGACAGGGGGGCTACAATGAGCAGTTCTTC	CASSQGQGGYNEQFF
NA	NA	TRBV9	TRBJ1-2	TGTGCCAGCAGCGCCTGGCAGTCTGACTACACCTTC	CASSAWQSDYTF
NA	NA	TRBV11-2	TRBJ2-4	TGTGCCAGCAGCCATTTCCAGGGTGGAGCCAAAAACATTCAGTACTTC	CASSHFQGGAKNIQYF
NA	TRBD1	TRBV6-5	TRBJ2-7	TGTGCCAGCAGTCCTCGGACAGGGCGCTACGAGCAGTACTTC	CASSPRTGRYEQYF
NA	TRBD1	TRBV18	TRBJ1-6	TGTGCCAGCTCACGAGGACAGGGTTCTGCGAGGGGAGGTTCACCCCTCCACTTT	CASSRGQGSARGGSPLHF
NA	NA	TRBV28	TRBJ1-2	TGTGCCAGCGGGGCGGTGGGGTTTTACGGTGGCTACACCTTC	CASGAVGFYGGYTF
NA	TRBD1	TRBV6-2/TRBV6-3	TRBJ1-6	TGTGCCAGCAGTTACCGGGGACAGGGAGCTTCACCCCTCCACTTT	CASSYRGQGASPLHF
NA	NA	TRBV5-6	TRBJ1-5	TGTGCCAGCAGCCCGGCCGGGAGGCTGGAGAATCAGCCCCAGCATTTT	CASSPAGRLENQPQHF
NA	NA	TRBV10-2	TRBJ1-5	TGCGCCAGCAGTGAGTCGAGAGTGGCCCAGCATTTT	CASSESRVAQHF
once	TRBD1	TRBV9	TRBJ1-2	TGTGCCAGCAGCGCGACAGGGTCTGGCAACTATGGCTACACCTTC	CASSATGSGNYGYTF
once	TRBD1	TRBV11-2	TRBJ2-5	TGTGCCAGCAGAAGACAGGGGTGGTTAGAGACCCAGTACTTC	CASRRQGWLETQYF
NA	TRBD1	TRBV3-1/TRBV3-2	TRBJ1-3	TGTGCCAGCAGCCAAGCCGGGACAGGGTCTGGAAACACCATATATTTT	CASSQAGTGSGNTIYF
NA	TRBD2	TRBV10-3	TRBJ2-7	TGTGCCATCAGTGGGACTAGCGGAGGGGGCTCCTACGAGCAGTACTTC	CAISGTSGGGSYEQYF
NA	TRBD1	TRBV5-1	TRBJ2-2	TGCGCCAGCAGCCCGGACAGGGCGGGCACCGGGGAGCTGTTTTTT	CASSPDRAGTGELFF
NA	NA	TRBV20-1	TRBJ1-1	TGCAGTGCTAGTCAGGGGTCAGCATTCACTGAAGCTTTCTTT	CSASQGSAFTEAFF
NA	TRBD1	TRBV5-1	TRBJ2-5	TGCGCCAGCAGCTTGCTACAGGGGACAGAGACCCAGTACTTC	CASSLLQGTETQYF
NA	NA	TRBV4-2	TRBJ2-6	TGTGCCAGCAGCCAAGGAAGGACAGGGAGGGCTGGGGCCAACGTCCTGACTTTC	CASSQGRTGRAGANVLTF
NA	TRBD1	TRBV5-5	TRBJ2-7	TGTGCCAGCAGCTTAAGGACAGGGGGCGCGGGCGAGCAGTACTTC	CASSLRTGGAGEQYF
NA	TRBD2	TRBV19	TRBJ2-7	TGTGCCAGTAGTAGCGGGAGCTTCTACGAGCAGTACTTC	CASSSGSFYEQYF
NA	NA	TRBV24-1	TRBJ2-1	TGTGCCACCAGTGGTCAGTTGGGGGCCGGACGATCCAATGAGCAGTTCTTC	CATSGQLGAGRSNEQFF
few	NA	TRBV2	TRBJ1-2	TGTGCCAGCAGTTATCGACAGCCCGAACCCCACTTC	CASSYRQPEPHF
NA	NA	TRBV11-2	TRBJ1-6	TGTGCCAGCAGCTCCCGCGCTAATAATTCACCCCTCCACTTT	CASSSRANNSPLHF
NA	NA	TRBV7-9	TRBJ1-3	TGTGCCAGCAGCTTGACACAAGTCTCTGGAAACACCATATATTTT	CASSLTQVSGNTIYF
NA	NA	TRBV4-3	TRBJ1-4	TGCGCCAGCAGCCAAGAGCCTCTCGTGCAGGAAAAACTGTTTTTT	CASSQEPLVQEKLFF
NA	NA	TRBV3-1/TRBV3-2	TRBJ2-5	TGTGCCAGCAGCCAAGCCGGTTGGACCCAGTACTTC	CASSQAGWTQYF
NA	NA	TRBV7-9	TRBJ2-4	TGTGCCAGCAGCAGCATCCTCTCTGTCTCCAAAAACATTCAGTACTTC	CASSSILSVSKNIQYF
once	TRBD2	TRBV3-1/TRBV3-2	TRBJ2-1	TGTGCCAGCAGCCAAGCATTGCTAGCGGGGGGGGTCAGTGAGCAGTTCTTC	CASSQALLAGGVSEQFF
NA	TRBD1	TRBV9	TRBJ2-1	TGTGCCAGCAGCGCTACAGGGGGCGAGCTCTTTAATGAGCAGTTCTTC	CASSATGGELFNEQFF
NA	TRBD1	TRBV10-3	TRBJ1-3	TGTGCCATCAGTGAGAACGACAGGGTGTATGGAAACACCATATATTTT	CAISENDRVYGNTIYF
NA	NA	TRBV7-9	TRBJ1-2	TGTGCCAGCAGCTTAGCAAGCAACCGGGATCGCTACACCTTC	CASSLASNRDRYTF
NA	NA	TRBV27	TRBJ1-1	TGTGCCAGCAGTACCGTTCGGACTTACGAAGCTTTCTTT	CASSTVRTYEAFF
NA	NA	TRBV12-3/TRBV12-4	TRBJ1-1	TGTGCCAGCAGTTCCGAGGGGAACACTGAAGCTTTCTTT	CASSSEGNTEAFF
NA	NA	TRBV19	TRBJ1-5	TGTGCCAGTAGTTGGAGTGGCAATCAGCCCCAGCATTTT	CASSWSGNQPQHF